This T cell receptor beta chain was documented in a study of shared clonotypes between healthy human individuals. As concerns this clone: Antigen: not known.

The protocol was immunoSEQ multiplex PCR, while the TCRdb copy is restricted to in-frame clones and leaves out a portion. The data show about 1 million clones, about three quarters seen once. The CDR3 sequence is 15 residues long. Study-wide results and limits: Clonotype sharing among donors was thought likely to change with sequencing depth. A few donors shared about 5% of their naive CD4 clonotypes.

The rearrangement joins TRBV21-1 to TRBJ1-2; the D segment call TRBD1 is taken from the table without a DNA check. TRBV21-1 represents a pseudogene. The origin of this receptor is a young man in good health. Sequenced: memory CD4+ T cells sorted from blood. Indicated subset: CD45RA-negative fraction. The CDR3 is CASSKEVGQNYGYTF. In DNA, the CDR3 is TGTGCCAGCAGCAAAGAGGTAGGACAGAACTATGGCTACACCTTC.